The subject of this entry is one T cell receptor (beta chain). The data derive from a study of cytomegalovirus exposure and HLA in healthy donors. PCR used 60 Vbeta primers and 13 Jbeta primers. The data were produced by immunoSEQ multiplex PCR, yet TCRdb's version contains in-frame clones alone and is incomplete. The table records some 150,000 clones, about two thirds of them present only once. Donors in the study were healthy people who gave bone marrow. Germline loops: CDR1 SGHNT, CDR2 YENEEA. V was shortened by 8 bases and J by 12 bases, with 13 bases between the two germline ends. The CDR3 length is 11 residues.

The rearrangement links TRBV11-3 to TRBJ1-4; D remains unclear. This clonotype was sampled from a man aged 45-60 years in good health and CMV-seropositive. Sequencing was carried out using PBMCs. The CDR3 is CASGNTRELFF. The CDR3 coding sequence is TGTGCCAGCGGCAATACACGGGAACTGTTTTTT.